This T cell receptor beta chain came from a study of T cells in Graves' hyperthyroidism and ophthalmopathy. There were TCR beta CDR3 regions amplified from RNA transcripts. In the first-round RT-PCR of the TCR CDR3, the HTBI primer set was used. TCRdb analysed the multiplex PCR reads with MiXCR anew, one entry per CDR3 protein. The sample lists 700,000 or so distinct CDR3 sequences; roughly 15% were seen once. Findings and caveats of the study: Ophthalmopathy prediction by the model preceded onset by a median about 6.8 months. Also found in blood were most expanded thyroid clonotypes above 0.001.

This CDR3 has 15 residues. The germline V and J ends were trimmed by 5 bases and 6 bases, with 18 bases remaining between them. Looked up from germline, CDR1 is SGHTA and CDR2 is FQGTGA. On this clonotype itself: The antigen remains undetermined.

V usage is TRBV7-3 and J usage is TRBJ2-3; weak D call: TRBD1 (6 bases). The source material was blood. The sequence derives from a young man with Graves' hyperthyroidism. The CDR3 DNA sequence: TGTGCCAGCAGCCTCCAGCTAGGGCAGGGGGATACGCAGTATTTT. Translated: CASSLQLGQGDTQYF.